This T cell receptor (beta chain) appears in the sequencing data of a study of control samples from healthy donors and cancer patients. The CDR3 runs 14 residues. CDR1 and CDR2 (germline): GTSNPN, SVGIG (reference sequence). V was clipped by 1 base and J by 9 bases; unmatched bases: 9. Clones were sequenced by immunoSEQ multiplex PCR, and TCRdb holds only the in-frame ones, with some missing. Of about 51,000 clones listed, 75% to 85% were seen once; the top ten hold about 9.4%. Source material: blood. This chain joins TRBV30 and TRBJ2-1; 7 bases match TRBD1. The receptor's source is a man aged 70-80 years in good health. The CDR3 region has the DNA TGTGCCTGGAGTGCGAAGGGGGCGCTGGGTGAGCAGTTCTTC. Encoded protein: CAWSAKGALGEQFF. Together with reference TRBV30 and TRBJ2-1, the CDR3 gives the full variable domain: SQTIHQWPATLVQPVGSPLSLECTVEGTSNPNLYWYRQAAGRGLQLLFYSVGIGQISSEVPQNLSASRPQDRQFILSSKKLLLSDSGFYLCAWSAKGALGEQFFGPGTRLTVL.